This T cell receptor beta chain was profiled in a study of CD8+ T cells in alopecia areata. Turning to the study itself: Treated patients received oral tofacitinib, 5 to 10 mg twice daily. Severity in treated patients was scored by percentage of scalp area affected. General study points: Lesional scalp, especially alopecia totalis/universalis, showed higher clonality than normal scalp. Amid tofacitinib therapy, many expanded lesional clones stayed present in scalp and blood.

CDR3 length: 11 amino acids. Trimming stripped 9 bases from V and 5 bases from J, with 10 bases between. The germline V gene encodes CDR1 MNHNS and CDR2 SASEGT. RNA extraction and reverse transcription yielded cDNA as sequencing template. The data were produced by immunoSEQ multiplex PCR, yet TCRdb's version contains in-frame clones alone and is incomplete. This sample has under 6,500 clones, with 63% found just once. On this clone itself: Its antigen is undetermined.

Documented treatment: oral pan-JAK inhibitor, 5-10 mg twice daily. Both peripheral blood and punch biopsies of lesional scalp skin were obtained from patients who had alopecia areata. Sample: skin, taken at approximately week 30, from a patient treated with tofacitinib. This chain joins TRBV6-1 and TRBJ1-1; D possibly corresponds to TRBD1 (5 bases). The TCR comes from a human donor with alopecia areata. DNA for the CDR3: TGTGCCAGTGCATGGGGGACTGAAGCTTTCTTT. This codes for CASAWGTEAFF.